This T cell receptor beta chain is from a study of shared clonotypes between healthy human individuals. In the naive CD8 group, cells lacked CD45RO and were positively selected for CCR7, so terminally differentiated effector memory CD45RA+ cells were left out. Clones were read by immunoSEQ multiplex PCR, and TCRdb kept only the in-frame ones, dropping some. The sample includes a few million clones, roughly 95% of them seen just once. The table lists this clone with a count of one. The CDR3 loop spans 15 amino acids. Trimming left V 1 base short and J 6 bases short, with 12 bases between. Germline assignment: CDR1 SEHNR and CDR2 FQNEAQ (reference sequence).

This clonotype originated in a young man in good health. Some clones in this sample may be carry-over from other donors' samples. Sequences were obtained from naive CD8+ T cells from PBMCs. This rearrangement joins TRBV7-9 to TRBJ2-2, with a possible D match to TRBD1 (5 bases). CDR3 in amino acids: CASSLVRVRPGELFF. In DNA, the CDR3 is TGTGCCAGCAGCTTAGTCAGGGTGCGACCCGGGGAGCTGTTTTTT.